This entry features one T cell receptor beta chain sequence. No antigen is known for it. The sample is drawn from a study of regulatory T cells in long-lasting Graves disease. General study findings and limits: Among samples with persistent disease, TRBV28, TRBJ1-2 and TRBJ2-5 were favored. Persistent Graves' patients showed less TCR diversity than newly diagnosed patients showed.

The time point denotes: newly diagnosed GD, antithyroid drugs for less than 3 months. Extracted PBMC RNA gave rise to the TCR library. Arm-PCR with iRepertoire HTBI primers amplified the CDR3 regions for these TCR beta libraries. Using its own MiXCR run on the multiplex PCR reads, TCRdb lists one record per CDR3 protein. This table holds approximately 350,000 distinct CDR3 sequences, approximately 12% found once. Trimming pared 4 bases from V and 7 bases from J, leaving 22 bases between. Germline CDR1 MGHDK, CDR2 SYGVNS. This CDR3 contains 16 residues. These data were also filed under a second study, of T cells in Graves' hyperthyroidism and ophthalmopathy. That investigation notes: Not enrolled were patients with uncontrolled infection, other autoimmune disease, pregnancy or lactation. When the TCR CDR3 underwent first-round RT-PCR, the HTBI primer set was used.

The rearrangement uses TRBV25-1 and TRBJ2-5, with D uncertain. Sequenced here: peripheral blood mononuclear cells (PBMCs), sampled at new diagnosis, from a patient treated with antithyroid drugs. This sequence originates from a woman in her late teens or twenties with Graves disease. CDR3 nucleotide sequence: TGTGCCAGCAGTGGAGGCTTAATATTTGCTCCGGGGACCCAGTACTTC. Its translation: CASSGGLIFAPGTQYF.